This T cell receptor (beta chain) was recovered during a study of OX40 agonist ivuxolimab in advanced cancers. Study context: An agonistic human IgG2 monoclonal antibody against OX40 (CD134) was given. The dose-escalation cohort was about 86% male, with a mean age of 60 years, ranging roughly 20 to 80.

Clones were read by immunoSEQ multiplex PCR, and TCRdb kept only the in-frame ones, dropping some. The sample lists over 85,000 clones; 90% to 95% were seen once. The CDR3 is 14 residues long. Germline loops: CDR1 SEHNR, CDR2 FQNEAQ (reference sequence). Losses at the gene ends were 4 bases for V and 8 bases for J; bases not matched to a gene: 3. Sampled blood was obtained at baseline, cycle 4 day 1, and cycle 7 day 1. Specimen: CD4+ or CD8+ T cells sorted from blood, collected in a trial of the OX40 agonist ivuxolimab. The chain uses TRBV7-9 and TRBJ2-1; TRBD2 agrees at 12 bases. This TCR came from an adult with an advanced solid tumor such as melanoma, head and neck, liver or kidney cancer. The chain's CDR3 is CASSWTSGVDEQFF. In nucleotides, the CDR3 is TGTGCCAGCAGCTGGACTAGCGGGGTCGATGAGCAGTTCTTC. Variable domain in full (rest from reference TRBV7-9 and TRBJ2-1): DTGVSQNPRHKITKRGQNVTFRCDPISEHNRLYWYRQTLGQGPEFLTYFQNEAQLEKSRLLSDRFSAERPKGSFSTLEIQRTEQGDSAMYLCASSWTSGVDEQFFGPGTRLTVL.